This T cell receptor beta chain came from a study of PD-L1 blockade in urothelial cancer. Study at large: From 2014, patients received atezolizumab, given as 1,200 mg intravenously every 3 weeks. Samples came from 3 weeks, at the second dose, and 6 weeks into treatment. When blood samples were assessed, the median T cell count was 120,000 to 150,000. Study-level results: Having blood TCR clonality under the median before treatment predicted better survival.

The protocol was immunoSEQ multiplex PCR, while the TCRdb copy is restricted to in-frame clones and leaves out a portion. The table records 35,000 to 50,000 clones, 70% to 85% of them present only once. The germline V gene has CDR1 SGHRS and CDR2 YFSETQ. CDR3 size: 16 residues. Trimming left V 0 bases short and J 0 bases short, with 10 bases between. With regard to this clone: Its antigen is as yet unknown.

This receptor was identified in a man in his 70s with urothelial cancer. This specimen consisted of PBMCs, obtained around atezolizumab (anti-PD-L1) treatment. This sequence joins TRBV5-1 and TRBJ2-1; weak D call: TRBD2 (6 bases). The chain's CDR3 is CASSLEASASYNEQFF. The DNA of the CDR3 is TGCGCCAGCAGCTTGGAGGCTAGCGCCTCCTACAATGAGCAGTTCTTC.